Listed below are T cell receptor beta chains from one sample, sequenced in a study of T cells in Graves' hyperthyroidism and ophthalmopathy. MiXCR, run by TCRdb on the multiplex PCR reads, gives a single entry per CDR3 protein. The sample contains some 460,000 distinct CDR3 sequences, 15% to 19% of which appear only once. The sample was blood. The receptors here all came from a woman aged 18-35 years with Graves' hyperthyroidism. Each CDR3 is given with its conserved first and last residue. The order of the fields is J gene, clone size, V gene, D gene, CDR3 protein, CDR3 DNA. The D gene is left open where the match is weak. Size values are once, few and many counts, or a class for expanded clones, and some rows have none.

TRBJ2-1 many TRBV5-5 - CASSPNSYNEQFF TGTGCCAGCAGCCCAAACTCCTACAATGAGCAGTTCTTC
TRBJ2-3 few TRBV24-1 - CATSDFSETSTDTQYF TGTGCCACCAGTGATTTTTCGGAGACTAGCACAGATACGCAGTATTTT
TRBJ1-5 - TRBV2 - CASSEEDELVHF TGTGCCAGCAGTGAAGAAGACGAGCTAGTCCATTTT
TRBJ2-7 many TRBV7-2 TRBD2 CASSSAGVNTYEQYF TGTGCCAGCAGCTCAGCGGGGGTCAATACCTACGAGCAGTACTTC
TRBJ2-1 many TRBV18 - CASSPQQRPWDNEQFF TGTGCCAGCTCACCACAACAGCGGCCATGGGACAATGAGCAGTTCTTC
TRBJ2-5 many TRBV27 - CASSYGWGEKETQYF TGTGCCAGCAGTTACGGCTGGGGGGAAAAAGAGACCCAGTACTTC
TRBJ2-1 many TRBV6-2/TRBV6-3 TRBD2 CASTRTSGGSNEQFF TGTGCCAGCACTAGGACTAGCGGGGGCTCCAATGAGCAGTTCTTC
TRBJ2-2 - TRBV20-1 - CSARDLTGELFF TGCAGTGCTAGAGATTTGACCGGGGAGCTGTTTTTT
TRBJ1-2 - TRBV5-1 - CASSGAGHHYGYTF TGCGCCAGCAGCGGGGCGGGACATCACTATGGCTACACCTTC
TRBJ1-5 many TRBV24-1 TRBD1 CATSDPTMGGQGGPSIAFNQPQHF TGTGCCACCAGTGACCCGACAATGGGAGGACAGGGTGGTCCATCCATCGCTTTCAATCAGCCCCAGCATTTT
TRBJ2-4 - TRBV19 TRBD1 CASSWGQGAKNIQYF TGTGCCAGTAGTTGGGGACAGGGGGCCAAAAACATTCAGTACTTC